This T cell receptor beta chain was sequenced for a study of spatial heterogeneity in lung cancer. Study-level information: Raw reads showed each unique TCR and UMI combination turning up more than ten times on average.

Each molecule of TCR cDNA was tagged with one unique molecular identifier. TCRdb re-called the 5' RACE reads through MiXCR, storing one row per CDR3 protein. The data contain roughly 25,000 distinct CDR3 sequences, roughly 7% of them singletons. Germline CDR1 MNHNY, CDR2 SVGAGI (reference sequence). Deletions cut 8 bases from V and 1 base from J, with 8 bases between. This CDR3 is 12 amino acids long. Time point noted: sample taken at primary tumor resection. The TCR sequence derives from a male donor with early-stage non-small cell lung cancer. Sample: PBMCs, taken at surgery. This chain joins TRBV6-6 and TRBJ1-2; TRBD1 is a possible D gene (5 bases). For the CDR3, the DNA is TGTGCCAGCCGACAGCGTAACTATGGCTACACCTTC. Residues: CASRQRNYGYTF.